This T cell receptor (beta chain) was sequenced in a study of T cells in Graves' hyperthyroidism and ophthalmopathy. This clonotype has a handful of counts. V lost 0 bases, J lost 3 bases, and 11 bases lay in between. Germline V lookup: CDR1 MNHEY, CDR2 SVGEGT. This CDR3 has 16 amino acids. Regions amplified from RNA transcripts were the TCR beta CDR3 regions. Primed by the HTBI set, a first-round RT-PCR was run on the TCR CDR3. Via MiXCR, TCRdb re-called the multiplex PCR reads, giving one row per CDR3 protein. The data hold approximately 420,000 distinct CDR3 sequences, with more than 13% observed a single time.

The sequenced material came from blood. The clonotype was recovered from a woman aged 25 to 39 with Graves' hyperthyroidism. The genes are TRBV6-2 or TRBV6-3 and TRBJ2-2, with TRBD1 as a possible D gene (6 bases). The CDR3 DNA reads TGTGCCAGCAGTTACTCTCGGACAGCATACACCGGGGAGCTGTTTTTT. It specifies CASSYSRTAYTGELFF.